These 16 T cell receptor beta chains were sequenced from one sample in a study of cytomegalovirus exposure and HLA in healthy donors. PCR employed 60 Vbeta and 13 Jbeta primers. Assay used: immunoSEQ multiplex PCR; TCRdb lists only in-frame clones, some missing. This table holds over 200,000 clones, around 88% found once. Sequenced input: PBMCs. Source of these receptors: a woman between 18 and 29 years old in good health and CMV-seronegative.

The V call is TRBV5-1, the J call TRBJ1-5, with 10 positions matching TRBD1. This CDR3 has 16 residues. Germline V CDR1 and CDR2: SGHRS, YFSETQ. Losses at the gene ends were 4 bases for V and 3 bases for J; bases not matched to a gene: 7. CDR3 protein: CASSPGTGAFNQPQHF. In nucleotides, the CDR3 is TGCGCCAGCAGCCCTGGGACAGGGGCCTTCAATCAGCCCCAGCATTTT.

A note on this clone: Mismatch with germline at one junction end may stem from a read error. The V call is TRBV15, the J call TRBJ2-3; 8 positions agree with TRBD1. The CDR3 runs 16 residues. Germline V lookup: CDR1 LNHNV, CDR2 YYDKDF (reference sequence). CDR3 residues: CATSRPLGTGADTQYF. The DNA for the CDR3 is TGTGCCACCAGCAGACCCCTCGGGACAGGCGCAGACACGCAGTATTTT.

The chain has TRBV7-8 and TRBJ2-2, with 9 bases matching TRBD2. Germline CDR1 SGHVS, CDR2 FQNEAQ. The CDR3 is 18 residues long. J was trimmed by 4 bases and V by 2 bases; bases with no gene match: 11. The CDR3 region is CASSLFLAGDGGTGELFF. Written as DNA, the CDR3 is TGTGCCAGCAGCTTATTTTTAGCGGGAGATGGGGGCACCGGGGAGCTGTTTTTT.

The chain carries TRBV9 and TRBJ2-7; 7 bases agree with TRBD1. Germline values: CDR1 SGDLS, CDR2 YYNGEE. This CDR3 is 15 amino acids long. Trimming cost V 0 bases and J 0 bases; bases outside gene matches: 3. This CDR3 reads CASSVATGSSYEQYF. CDR3 DNA sequence: TGTGCCAGCAGCGTAGCGACAGGGAGCTCCTACGAGCAGTACTTC.

The chain's CDR3 is CASSQGQSSYNEQFF. The CDR3 bases are TGCGCCAGCAGCCAGGGGCAGAGCTCCTACAATGAGCAGTTCTTC. J is TRBJ2-1 and V is TRBV4-1; D is possibly TRBD1 (5 bases). The CDR3 totals 15 residues. Germline V gives CDR1 MGHRA, CDR2 YSYEKL. Trimming took off 3 bases at V and 0 bases at J, with 9 bases between the two ends.

V and J are TRBV4-2 and TRBJ1-2; D is possibly TRBD1 (5 bases). The germline gives CDR1 LGHNA, CDR2 YNFKEQ. The germline V and J ends were trimmed by 0 bases and 7 bases, with 15 bases remaining between them. There are 15 residues in the CDR3. The CDR3: CASSQDSWQGRGYTF. The CDR3 nucleotides read TGTGCCAGCAGCCAAGATAGTTGGCAGGGTCGTGGCTACACCTTC.

Written as DNA, the CDR3 is TGTGCCAGCAGCGTAGACCAGGGCGACACCATATATTTT. Protein sequence: CASSVDQGDTIYF. The chain couples TRBV9 to TRBJ1-3; possible D gene TRBD1, 5 bases. CDR1 SGDLS and CDR2 YYNGEE come from the germline V gene. Trimming stripped 0 bases from V and 8 bases from J, with 9 bases between. This CDR3 spans 13 amino acids.

The chain recombines TRBV25-1 with TRBJ2-1; the match to TRBD2 covers 9 bases. The CDR3 has 16 amino acids. V gave up 8 bases and J gave up 0 bases; unmatched junction bases: 8. Germline CDR1 is MGHDK and CDR2 is SYGVNS. The CDR3 region has the DNA TGTGCCAGCCAATCACTAGCGGGCAGCTCCTACAATGAGCAGTTCTTC. Translation gives CASQSLAGSSYNEQFF.

This chain links TRBV6-6 with TRBJ2-5; 7 bases fit TRBD1. The CDR3 is 14 amino acids. Trimming removed 8 bases from V and 5 bases from J; junction bases left unmatched: 11. Per the germline V gene, CDR1 is MNHNY and CDR2 is SVGAGI (reference sequence). This chain's CDR3 is CASSRGGDGETQYF. For the CDR3, the DNA is TGTGCCAGCTCTCGAGGGGGCGATGGGGAGACCCAGTACTTC.

This clone was observed a single time. J is TRBJ1-5 and V is TRBV19; TRBD1 matches at 7 bases. The CDR3 runs to 14 residues. CDR1 LNHDA and CDR2 SQIVND come from the germline V gene (reference sequence). The V and J ends lost 10 bases and 3 bases, in that order; junction bases with no gene match: 9. CDR3 region: CATGGQLFNQPQHF. Written as DNA, the CDR3 is TGTGCCACTGGGGGACAGCTTTTCAATCAGCCCCAGCATTTT.

The chain employs TRBV7-2 and TRBJ2-7; D not resolved. The germline CDR1 and CDR2 sequences are SGHTA and FQGNSA. V was clipped by 3 bases and J by 2 bases, with 17 bases between them. This CDR3 has 16 residues. Here the CDR3 DNA reads TGTGCCAGCAGCTTCATGTCCATTCCCATTCCCTACGAGCAGTACTTC. Translation: CASSFMSIPIPYEQYF.

This clone was observed a few times. The chain is built from TRBV5-1 and TRBJ2-7; D possibly corresponds to TRBD2 (7 bases). The CDR3 consists of 15 residues. V gave up 2 bases and J gave up 4 bases, with 16 bases separating them. Germline V gene data show CDR1 as SGHRS and CDR2 as YFSETQ. CDR3 amino acids: CASSLQGGQGYEQYF. CDR3 DNA sequence: TGCGCCAGCAGCTTACAGGGAGGGCAGGGATACGAGCAGTACTTC.

This clone was counted only a few times. The chain has TRBV4-3 and TRBJ2-7; 10 bases are shared with TRBD1. The CDR3 runs to 14 residues. Germline V gene data show CDR1 as LGHNA and CDR2 as YSLEER. The V and J ends lost 3 bases and 6 bases, in that order; junction bases with no gene match: 5. CDR3: CASSQIGTGAEQYF. The CDR3, as DNA: TGCGCCAGCAGCCAGATCGGGACAGGGGCCGAGCAGTACTTC.

This sequence joins TRBV11-2 and TRBJ2-7, with 10 bases aligning to TRBD1. The CDR3 extends over 15 amino acids. The junction had 6 bases not matched to a gene; V was cut back by 4 bases and J by 3 bases. Germline V CDR1 and CDR2: SGHAT, FQNNGV. The CDR3 coding sequence is TGTGCCAGCAGCTCGGGACAGGGGACGTTCTACGAGCAGTACTTC. This translates into CASSSGQGTFYEQYF.

This chain joins TRBV9 and TRBJ2-1, with 11 bases matching TRBD2. V was pared by 2 bases and J by 8 bases, with 6 bases of the junction left unmatched. The CDR3 length is 15 residues. Germline V gene sequence: CDR1 SGDLS, CDR2 YYNGEE. The CDR3 DNA follows: TGTGCCAGCAGCGTTACTAGCGGGAGTCTCGATGAGCAGTTCTTC. It specifies CASSVTSGSLDEQFF.

J is TRBJ2-3 and V is TRBV11-2; 8 bases agree with TRBD2. The CDR3 has 19 residues. With 5 bases clipped from V and 2 bases from J, the junction kept 18 bases outside the gene matches. Germline loops: CDR1 SGHAT, CDR2 FQNNGV. Here the CDR3 DNA reads TGTGCCAGCAGCCCAAACCTTCGGGGGGGACGGGGATACACAGATACGCAGTATTTT. Amino acids: CASSPNLRGGRGYTDTQYF. Full variable domain (outside the CDR3, taken from reference TRBV11-2 and TRBJ2-3): EAGVAQSPRYKIIEKRQSVAFWCNPISGHATLYWYQQILGQGPKLLIQFQNNGVVDDSQLPKDRFSAERLKGVDSTLKIQPAKLEDSAVYLCASSPNLRGGRGYTDTQYFGPGTRLTVL.